A selection of T cell receptor beta chains follows, all from one sample in a study of T-cell memory formation after mild COVID-19. TCRdb re-called the 5' RACE reads with MiXCR, one entry per CDR3 protein. Of about 600,000 distinct CDR3 sequences in the sample, less than 25% were seen once. Sequences were obtained from PBMCs or a T cell subset sorted from them (not recorded which). The receptors were gathered from an adult woman who had mild COVID-19 (a few samples of this study predate the infection). Cell type and time point are not known. CDR3s include the opening cysteine and the closing phenylalanine or tryptophan. A D gene is named only where the DNA matches it firmly. Clone sizes are given selectively: once, few, many, or a class where the clone is expanded.

j_gene	abundance	v_gene	len	d_gene	CDR3aa	CDR3nt
TRBJ2-7	few	TRBV6-2/TRBV6-3	14	TRBD2	CASRGSASSYEQYF	TGTGCCAGTCGCGGGAGCGCCAGCTCCTACGAGCAGTACTTC
TRBJ1-5	-	TRBV28	15	-	CASSLGGTGGQPQHF	TGTGCCAGCAGTCTAGGGGGGACGGGGGGCCAGCCCCAGCATTTT
TRBJ1-2	-	TRBV15	12	TRBD1	CATSREQGNYTF	TGTGCCACCAGCAGGGAACAGGGGAACTACACCTTC
TRBJ1-5	few	TRBV20-1	17	TRBD1	CSAFTPGAGGPDQPQHF	TGCAGTGCTTTCACGCCAGGGGCAGGGGGACCTGATCAGCCCCAGCATTTT
TRBJ1-1	-	TRBV12-3/TRBV12-4	13	-	CASSWAGKAEAFF	TGTGCCAGCAGTTGGGCCGGGAAGGCTGAAGCTTTCTTT
TRBJ2-3	-	TRBV24-1	15	TRBD2	CATSEGLAGRDTQYF	TGTGCCACCAGTGAAGGACTAGCGGGCAGGGATACGCAGTATTTT
TRBJ2-5	-	TRBV18	14	-	CASSLSGQRETQYF	TGTGCCAGCTCACTCTCCGGACAGAGAGAGACCCAGTACTTC
TRBJ1-1	few	TRBV19	13	-	CASGTGRNTEAFF	TGTGCCAGTGGGACCGGACGGAACACTGAAGCTTTCTTT
TRBJ2-7	few	TRBV29-1	14	TRBD2	CSVRTSLHHYEQYF	TGCAGCGTCCGGACTAGCCTTCACCACTACGAGCAGTACTTC
TRBJ2-3	-	TRBV5-1	15	TRBD2	CASSLGLAGLNTQYF	TGCGCCAGCAGCCTAGGACTAGCGGGGTTGAATACGCAGTATTTT
TRBJ1-1	-	TRBV27	14	-	CASRGSEWNTEAFF	TGTGCCAGCAGGGGTTCGGAGTGGAACACTGAAGCTTTCTTT
TRBJ2-5	few	TRBV12-5	13	TRBD1	CASGRGGIETQYF	TGTGCTAGTGGCCGAGGGGGCATAGAGACCCAGTACTTC
TRBJ2-1	-	TRBV20-1	14	TRBD2	CSAGTGTSDDEQFF	TGCAGTGCGGGAACCGGGACTAGCGACGATGAGCAGTTCTTC
TRBJ1-1	few	TRBV11-3	17	TRBD1	CASSSTRPGQGKSEAFF	TGTGCCAGCAGCTCCACGCGACCGGGACAGGGCAAGAGTGAAGCTTTCTTT
TRBJ2-1	-	TRBV4-2	15	TRBD2	CASSYGAGAHNEQFF	TGTGCCAGCAGCTACGGCGCGGGAGCCCACAATGAGCAGTTCTTC
TRBJ1-4	-	TRBV12-3/TRBV12-4	14	-	CASSVEGGNEKLFF	TGTGCCAGCTCGGTGGAGGGCGGTAATGAAAAACTGTTTTTT
TRBJ1-2	-	TRBV20-1	13	-	CSARDLAGKGYTF	TGCAGTGCTAGAGATTTGGCCGGGAAAGGCTACACCTTC
TRBJ2-7	few	TRBV7-9	15	TRBD1	CAGSLPGQGIGEQYF	TGTGCCGGCAGCTTACCGGGACAGGGAATAGGCGAGCAGTACTTC
TRBJ2-3	few	TRBV11-2	18	TRBD1	CASSFPRGGQGVADTQYF	TGTGCCAGCAGTTTCCCCCGCGGGGGACAGGGGGTCGCAGATACGCAGTATTTT
TRBJ1-2	few	TRBV7-2	14	TRBD1	CASSLGRDRHGYTF	TGTGCCAGCAGCTTAGGCCGGGACAGGCATGGCTACACCTTC
TRBJ1-1	few	TRBV28	15	-	CASSLNQGSGTEAFF	TGTGCCAGCAGTTTGAACCAGGGTTCAGGCACTGAAGCTTTCTTT
TRBJ1-2	-	TRBV20-1	13	-	CSARDAANYGYTF	TGCAGTGCTAGAGATGCGGCTAACTATGGCTACACCTTC
TRBJ2-1	-	TRBV10-3	17	TRBD2	CAISEDGGESSYNEQFF	TGTGCCATCAGTGAAGACGGGGGGGAAAGCTCCTACAATGAGCAGTTCTTC
TRBJ1-1	-	TRBV11-2	15	-	CASSDQQGWGTEAFF	TGTGCCAGCAGCGACCAACAGGGTTGGGGGACTGAAGCTTTCTTT
TRBJ2-3	-	TRBV5-1	16	TRBD1	CASSLVGTGGTDTQYF	TGCGCCAGCAGCTTGGTAGGGACAGGGGGCACAGATACGCAGTATTTT
TRBJ1-2	-	TRBV12-3/TRBV12-4	16	-	CASSSDSANGFYGYTF	TGTGCCAGCAGTTCGGATTCAGCCAACGGATTCTATGGCTACACCTTC
TRBJ2-5	few	TRBV4-1	15	TRBD2	CASSPLSGGKETQYF	TGCGCCAGCAGCCCCCTTTCGGGGGGGAAGGAGACCCAGTACTTC
TRBJ2-3	-	TRBV19	13	-	CASSLTSSDTQYF	TGTGCCAGTAGTTTGACCAGTTCAGATACGCAGTATTTT
TRBJ2-1	-	TRBV6-5	13	-	CASSYDYYNEQFF	TGTGCCAGCAGTTACGACTACTACAATGAGCAGTTCTTC
TRBJ2-7	-	TRBV20-1	15	-	CSAREGSGASYEQYF	TGCAGTGCTAGAGAGGGTAGCGGTGCCTCCTACGAGCAGTACTTC
TRBJ1-2	-	TRBV7-9	15	TRBD1	CASSHRDRDFDGYTF	TGTGCCAGCAGCCACCGGGACAGGGATTTCGATGGATACACCTTC
TRBJ2-3	-	TRBV25-1	15	TRBD1	CASSSGQRYTDTQYF	TGTGCCAGCAGTTCGGGACAGCGATACACAGATACGCAGTATTTT
TRBJ2-1	-	TRBV20-1	15	-	CSARVRSSSYNEQFF	TGCAGTGCTAGAGTGCGTAGTAGCTCCTACAATGAGCAGTTCTTC
TRBJ2-2	-	TRBV12-3/TRBV12-4	13	TRBD1	CASTLTGNGELFF	TGTGCCAGCACTTTGACAGGGAACGGGGAGCTGTTTTTT
TRBJ2-2	-	TRBV6-2/TRBV6-3	15	-	CASSYDTPNTGELFF	TGTGCCAGCAGTTACGATACACCGAACACCGGGGAGCTGTTTTTT
TRBJ2-5	-	TRBV5-1	20	-	CASSWTVEGEGFFDQETQYF	TGCGCCAGCAGCTGGACGGTGGAGGGCGAGGGATTTTTCGACCAAGAGACCCAGTACTTC
TRBJ1-5	-	TRBV6-5	13	-	CASSYGRFQPQHF	TGTGCCAGCAGTTACGGACGATTTCAGCCCCAGCATTTT
TRBJ2-5	-	TRBV13	16	-	CARREDRRGEIETQYF	TGTGCCAGACGAGAAGACAGGAGGGGCGAAATCGAGACCCAGTACTTC
TRBJ2-7	-	TRBV23-1	12	-	CASSRPTYEQYF	TGCGCCAGCAGCAGGCCTACCTACGAGCAGTACTTC
TRBJ2-6	few	TRBV24-1	12	-	CATSHEANVLTF	TGTGCCACCAGTCATGAGGCCAACGTCCTGACTTTC
TRBJ2-7	few	TRBV24-1	12	-	CATSSGNYEQYF	TGTGCCACCAGCTCGGGCAACTACGAGCAGTACTTC
TRBJ1-5	few	TRBV12-3/TRBV12-4	15	-	CASRKEETSNQPQHF	TGTGCCAGCAGAAAAGAGGAGACTAGCAATCAGCCCCAGCATTTT
TRBJ2-1	few	TRBV6-4	15	TRBD2	CASRRTSGSGYEQFF	TGTGCCAGCAGAAGGACTAGCGGGAGTGGATATGAGCAGTTCTTC
TRBJ2-1	-	TRBV5-1	15	TRBD2	CASMGGKVSYNEQFF	TGCGCCAGCATGGGAGGGAAGGTATCCTACAATGAGCAGTTCTTC
TRBJ2-2	-	TRBV7-9	14	-	CASRTGLNTGELFF	TGTGCCAGCAGGACAGGACTGAACACCGGGGAGCTGTTTTTT
TRBJ1-1	-	TRBV12-3/TRBV12-4	20	TRBD1	CASSLTFLIGTGSRNTEAFF	TGTGCCAGCAGTTTAACATTTTTGATTGGGACAGGGTCTCGGAACACTGAAGCTTTCTTT
TRBJ1-1	-	TRBV5-1	15	-	CASSLYRDTSTEAFF	TGCGCCAGCAGCTTATACCGGGACACAAGCACTGAAGCTTTCTTT
TRBJ2-6	-	TRBV7-3	19	-	CASSSTGSSVFSGANVLTF	TGTGCCAGCAGCTCTACAGGGAGTTCGGTCTTCTCTGGGGCCAACGTCCTGACTTTC
TRBJ2-3	-	TRBV12-3/TRBV12-4	13	-	CASSFDVTDTQYF	TGTGCCAGCAGTTTTGATGTCACAGATACGCAGTATTTT
TRBJ2-3	once	TRBV9	17	TRBD1	CASSVNLEGAAGDTQYF	TGTGCCAGCAGCGTAAATCTAGAGGGGGCTGCCGGGGATACGCAGTATTTT
TRBJ2-7	-	TRBV29-1	14	TRBD2	CSVEWTSPPYEQYF	TGCAGCGTTGAATGGACTAGCCCCCCCTACGAGCAGTACTTC
TRBJ1-1	-	TRBV7-9	15	-	CASSLVALGGTEAFF	TGTGCCAGCAGCTTGGTAGCCCTGGGCGGTACTGAAGCTTTCTTT
TRBJ2-3	few	TRBV29-1	12	-	CSVETVWNTQYF	TGCAGCGTTGAAACGGTGTGGAATACGCAGTATTTT
TRBJ2-1	-	TRBV5-5	18	-	CASSSSVRGVSSYNEQFF	TGTGCCAGCAGCTCAAGTGTTAGGGGCGTCAGTTCCTACAATGAGCAGTTCTTC
TRBJ1-1	few	TRBV6-6	14	TRBD1	CASSFTGGRSEAFF	TGTGCCAGCAGTTTTACAGGGGGGAGGTCTGAAGCTTTCTTT